This T cell receptor beta chain was sequenced for a study of CD8+CD57+ T cells in acquired aplastic anemia. Researchers used genomic DNA as the template to profile TCR beta VDJ and CDR3. TCRdb fed the reads into MiXCR, producing one record per CDR3 protein. The table has 100,000 to 120,000 distinct CDR3 sequences, about half seen once. The V and J ends lost 0 bases and 4 bases respectively, with 16 bases between them. CDR3 size: 17 residues. The germline CDR1 and CDR2 sequences are SGHTA and FQGNSA. This clonotype was seen ten or more times. This sequence originates from a human donor in good health, serving as a control. The rearrangement links TRBV7-2 to TRBJ1-3; D is uncertain. The sample taken for sequencing was sorted CD4+, CD8+, or CD8+CD57+ T cells (not recorded which) from PBMCs. The CDR3, as DNA: TGTGCCAGCAGCTTAGCCGACTGGAGAGCATCGGGAAACACCATATATTTT. This gives the protein CASSLADWRASGNTIYF.